This T cell receptor beta chain was captured by sequencing in a study of beta chain features in type 1 diabetes (dated by TCRdb to the late 2010s). Study-wide context: Patients and healthy donors did not differ in mean age, gender distribution, total cell number or subset yield. Naive and central memory subsets were obtained from all 30 or so donors, but regulatory and stem cell-like memory subsets were isolated from only 8 patients and roughly eight healthy donors. A total of approximately 99,000,000 sorted cells were examined across all samples, and RNA yield correlated strongly with the number of cells per subset. The study compared the TCRB repertoires of sorted circulating CD4+ T cell subsets in recently diagnosed type 1 diabetes patients with those in matched healthy donors.

The entire isolated RNA was reverse transcribed using the High Capacity cDNA Reverse Transcription Kit, and thus expressed TCRB transcripts were sequenced. Deep immunoSEQ sequencing was applied to naive, central memory and regulatory T cell samples, giving an average of roughly 3.5 million total reads per sample. Sorted cells were lysed in RLT buffer, and RNA was extracted using DNase-treated RNeasy Micro or Mini kits according to cell number. Each cell subset was processed on its own to prevent cross-contamination, while patient and healthy donor samples were processed together. Using the immunoSEQ multiplex PCR, TCRB sequences were amplified from cDNA into 87-bp fragments spanning the CDR3 region. Sequencing of the amplicons was done on the Illumina HiSeq platform. In the source study's methods: Synthetic template baselines were used to correct PCR bias computationally, reads within Hamming distance 2 were collapsed, and singletons that could not be merged were discarded. Reads were aligned against IMGT to assign V, D and J genes, CDR3 length and insertions or deletions at six rearrangement sites. Within each subset, clonotype counts were normalized to sorted cell number, and only after that were true diversity and Gini coefficients computed with the tcR R package. The overlap coefficient, calculated on TCRB nucleotide sequences, was used to quantify repertoire sharing. Out-of-frame TCRB sequences from naive cells were analyzed to stand in for the pre-selection repertoire. Not all clones reach the TCRdb copy of this immuneACCESS table, which keeps in-frame sequences only. Checked studies attribute under half of the gap to unresolved V genes and leave the rest unexplained. For V, J and clone size, that table is used; D and trimming come from the DNA. The sample yields under 850,000 clones; under 15% were counted once. Of the sample, about 0.02% is held by the ten largest clones.

Each donor gave one peripheral blood draw, about 100 mL on average, collected into heparinised tubes. A BD FACSAria II was used to sort naive, central memory, regulatory and stem cell-like memory CD4+ T cells with a panel that included CD45RO, CCR7, CD25, CD127, CD95 and CD27. Purity was above 95% for every sorted population. Right away, PBMCs were isolated by Lymphoprep density gradient centrifugation and were stained directly, with no culture step. So that batch effects would be minimized, each experiment stained and sorted samples in pairs, pairing one healthy donor with one patient. The study at large found these results: Shorter templates might be favored by PCR, yet because patient and control samples were amplified and corrected together, any such skew would affect both groups equally. Because cDNA was sequenced instead of genomic DNA, highly expressing activated cells could be over-represented, though the groups showed no difference in activation or CD3 levels. At VDJ recombination sites, type 1 diabetes patients had fewer insertions and more deleted nucleotides, which implies abnormalities in thymic rearrangement. The naive, central memory and regulatory TCRB repertoires appeared to resemble one another more closely among patients than among healthy donors. Because the HLA sub-analyses included only small numbers of individuals, any influence of HLA type on TCRB rearrangement was left unresolved. A moderate but significant shortening of TCRB CDR3 length was observed in type 1 diabetes patients in all four CD4+ subsets.

As regards this clone: The antigen it binds to is not known. Per-base quality was not reported, and no clone a single base away is much larger than it.

The sequence was collected from a man aged 18 to 30 with type 1 diabetes. Sequenced: naive CD4+ T cells from blood. What this sample's cell subset or site label stands for: true naive CD4+ T cells.

In nucleotide form, the sequence is TGTGCCAGCAGCCAGCGGGGGGGTCCCAATGAGCAGTTCTTC. It codes for CASSQRGGPNEQFF. The chain joins TRBV28 to TRBJ2-1, with TRBD2 matching 10 junction bases. The cysteine opens and the phenylalanine closes a CDR3 of 14 amino acids. The kept DNA is CDR3 alone, 42 bases in frame from the first base. Here V drops 6 bases and J drops 6 bases, and the junction holds 5 bases not matched to any gene. CDR1 and CDR2 (MDHEN, SYDVKM) derive from the germline V gene.